This record covers a single TCR beta chain. The source of the sample is a study of blood T cell repertoires in COVID-19. On the study more broadly: The analysed material was cDNA or gDNA that came from T cells, B-cell-depleted T cells, or PBMCs.

The assay was immunoSEQ multiplex PCR, and TCRdb's table has in-frame clones only and misses some. The sample has about 250,000 clones; about four fifths are singletons. V trimming: 5 bases; J trimming: 2 bases; junction bases outside the gene matches: 3. The CDR3 sequence is 15 residues long. Germline CDR1 is MNHEY and CDR2 is SVGAGI. The receptor was isolated from a man in his forties or fifties with active or convalescent COVID-19. Sequences were obtained from peripheral blood. V is TRBV6-5 and J is TRBJ1-5, with 10 positions matching TRBD1. CDR3 nucleotides: TGTGCCAGCAGTACCGGGACAGGGGGCAATCAGCCCCAGCATTTT. Translating it yields CASSTGTGGNQPQHF.